These 20 T cell receptor beta chains were all obtained from the same sample, sequenced in a study of blood T cell repertoires in COVID-19. The assay was immunoSEQ multiplex PCR, and TCRdb's table has in-frame clones only and misses some. This sample carries 150,000 to 200,000 clones, around 91% of them seen once, and the ten largest clones take around 0.77%. The sequenced sample was PBMCs or T cells enriched from blood (not recorded which). The receptors were sampled from a woman under 30 who had recovered from COVID-19.

V usage is TRBV1 and J usage is TRBJ2-2; the DNA was not compared with TRBD1, the D call given in the table. TRBV1 counts as a pseudogene. The CDR3 spans 16 residues. As DNA, the CDR3 is TGCACCAGCAGCCAAGTCGGACAGCAGGTTTCCGGGGAGCTGTTTTTT. It is translated as CTSSQVGQQVSGELFF.

The chain combines TRBV5-4 with TRBJ1-4; 7 nucleotides agree with TRBD1. Germline V gene data show CDR1 as SGHNT and CDR2 as YYREEE (reference sequence). The J segment lost 0 bases and the V segment lost 0 bases, leaving 5 bases of the junction unmatched. The CDR3 totals 17 residues. The CDR3: CASSLVPTGATNEKLFF. The CDR3 DNA reads as TGTGCCAGCAGCTTGGTACCTACAGGGGCAACTAATGAAAAACTGTTTTTT.

The chain is built from TRBV6-5 and TRBJ1-5; the D gene is possibly TRBD1 (5 bases). This CDR3 comprises 13 residues. Germline loops: CDR1 MNHEY, CDR2 SVGAGI. Deletions cut 5 bases from V and 6 bases from J, with 11 bases between. The CDR3 nucleotides read TGTGCCAGCAGTCAGGGTCTTCGTCAGCCCCAGCATTTT. This codes for CASSQGLRQPQHF.

This clone has just one count. The chain recombines TRBV6-2 or TRBV6-3 with TRBJ2-5; 7 positions match TRBD2. Germline CDR1 MNHEY, CDR2 SVGEGT. The CDR3 has 14 amino acids. Germline trimming cut 2 bases from V and 6 bases from J; bases unmatched to any gene: 6. The chain's CDR3 is CASSYGASGKTQYF. The CDR3 DNA reads TGTGCCAGCAGTTACGGGGCTAGCGGAAAGACCCAGTACTTC.

The chain is built from TRBV7-2 and TRBJ1-1, with TRBD1 matching over 7 bases. Unmatched junction bases numbered 6, after V lost 5 bases and J lost 0 bases. The length of the CDR3 is 15 residues. Germline V gives CDR1 SGHTA, CDR2 FQGNSA. Here the CDR3 reads CASSPQGTLNTEAFF. The CDR3 coding sequence is TGTGCCAGCAGCCCACAGGGGACTTTGAACACTGAAGCTTTCTTT.

This clone was detected only a few times. The V and J genes are TRBV2 and TRBJ1-1, with D uncertain. In germline, CDR1 is SNHLY, CDR2 FYNNEI. Trimming removed 4 bases at V and 0 bases at J, with 12 bases between. This CDR3 has 15 residues. In nucleotides, the CDR3 is TGTGCCAGCAGTGTTGACGGGGAAATGAACACTGAAGCTTTCTTT. This encodes CASSVDGEMNTEAFF.

The chain carries TRBV3-1 (or the pseudogene TRBV3-2) and TRBJ1-1, with a possible D match to TRBD1 (5 bases). Trimming removed 4 bases from V and 1 base from J, with 7 bases in between. The CDR3 runs to 13 residues. CDR1 and CDR2 (germline): LGHDT, YNNKEL (reference sequence). The CDR3 is CASSRQSNTEAFF. The DNA of the CDR3 is TGTGCCAGCAGCCGACAGTCGAACACTGAAGCTTTCTTT.

The gene calls are TRBV9 and TRBJ1-3; no clear D gene. There are 15 residues in the CDR3. V shed 5 bases and J shed 0 bases, with 12 bases lying between them. Germline CDR1 is SGDLS and CDR2 is YYNGEE. CDR3 protein: CASSGEQYSGNTIYF. CDR3 in DNA: TGTGCCAGCAGTGGTGAACAGTACTCTGGAAACACCATATATTTT.

The chain recombines TRBV10-2 with TRBJ2-5; the D gene is possibly TRBD1 (6 bases). Trimming shortened V by 5 bases and J by 4 bases, and 8 bases separated the two germline ends. The CDR3 covers 12 residues. The germline V gene encodes CDR1 WSHSY and CDR2 SAAADI. The CDR3 sequence: CASSQGGETQYF. DNA for the CDR3: TGCGCCAGCAGTCAAGGGGGAGAGACCCAGTACTTC.

This chain uses TRBV7-9 with TRBJ1-2; D is uncertain. Per germline, CDR1 SEHNR and CDR2 FQNEAQ (reference sequence). The CDR3 has 14 residues. Trimming stripped 4 bases from V and 4 bases from J, with 13 bases between. The CDR3 region is CASSSPQVAYGYTF. The CDR3 DNA is TGTGCCAGCAGCTCCCCCCAGGTGGCCTATGGCTACACCTTC.

This clone was seen a handful of times. The CDR3 region has the DNA TGTGCCAGCAGCCCAGGACTAATCCCTACCTACGAGCAGTACTTC. Amino acids: CASSPGLIPTYEQYF. The chain couples TRBV7-9 to TRBJ2-7, with D possibly matching TRBD2 (6 bases). Trimming removed 5 bases from V and 2 bases from J, with 16 bases in between. The germline gives CDR1 SEHNR, CDR2 FQNEAQ (reference sequence). CDR3 length: 15 residues.

The CDR3 sequence is CASSLPDRSSTDTQYF. CDR3 in DNA: TGCGCCAGCAGCTTGCCTGACAGAAGTAGCACAGATACGCAGTATTTT. J is TRBJ2-3 and V is TRBV5-1, with D tentatively TRBD1 (5 bases). V was cut by 1 base and J by 0 bases, with 12 bases left in between. CDR3 length: 16 residues. Germline CDR1 is SGHRS and CDR2 is YFSETQ.

The chain has TRBV30 and TRBJ1-1; a possible D gene is TRBD1 (6 bases). The CDR3 spans 13 residues. Trimming cost V 5 bases and J 5 bases, with 15 bases left between them. In germline, CDR1 is GTSNPN, CDR2 SVGIG (reference sequence). The CDR3 DNA reads as TGTGCCTGGCGAACAGGGCGGCCAACTGAAGCTTTCTTT. Its translation: CAWRTGRPTEAFF.

CDR3 region: CASSTSTGGYEQYF. CDR3 in DNA: TGTGCCAGTAGTACCTCGACAGGGGGCTACGAGCAGTACTTC. The V gene is TRBV19, the J gene TRBJ2-7, with 9 nucleotides matching TRBD1. The germline V gene has CDR1 LNHDA and CDR2 SQIVND (reference sequence). The CDR3 extends over 14 amino acids. The V and J ends lost 4 bases and 3 bases, in that order; junction bases with no gene match: 4.

The genes are TRBV27 and TRBJ1-2; TRBD1 agrees at 8 bases. J was trimmed by 3 bases and V by 5 bases; bases with no gene match: 8. CDR1 is MNHEY and CDR2 is SMNVEV in the germline V gene (reference sequence). This CDR3 has 15 amino acids. CDR3 amino acids: CASSPGQGLHYGYTF. The CDR3 region has the DNA TGTGCCAGCAGTCCCGGACAGGGTCTACACTATGGCTACACCTTC.

This chain connects TRBV5-1 to TRBJ1-2; tentative D call: TRBD1 (6 bases). Deletions cut 1 base from V and 3 bases from J, with 10 bases between. CDR3 length: 14 amino acids. The germline gives CDR1 SGHRS, CDR2 YFSETQ. In DNA form, the CDR3 reads TGCGCCAGCAGCTTGAGGGGGTTCGACTATGGCTACACCTTC. Translated: CASSLRGFDYGYTF.

This sequence joins TRBV10-3 and TRBJ1-1, with D unresolved. V gave up 4 bases and J gave up 7 bases, with 7 bases separating them. The CDR3 runs 11 residues. Germline CDR1 and CDR2: ENHRY and SYGVKD. For the CDR3, the DNA is TGTGCCATCAGTGGTGAGCTTGAAGCTTTCTTT. The encoded protein is CAISGELEAFF.

The gene calls are TRBV9 and TRBJ1-4, with D perhaps TRBD1 (6 bases). The CDR3 is made up of 15 amino acids. V lost 4 bases and J 0 bases, leaving 10 bases between the germline ends. The V gene's germline CDR1 is SGDLS and CDR2 YYNGEE. The DNA for the CDR3 is TGTGCCAGCAGCCCAACAGGGTCAACTAATGAAAAACTGTTTTTT. Translation: CASSPTGSTNEKLFF.

The chain employs TRBV30 and TRBJ1-2; D may be TRBD1 (6 bases). The V end was cut by 3 bases, the J end by 6 bases, with 14 bases between. CDR1 GTSNPN and CDR2 SVGIG come from the germline V gene (reference sequence). The length of the CDR3 is 13 residues. The CDR3 region has the DNA TGTGCCTGGAGGGACAGTAGCTTTGATGGCTACACCTTC. Translated: CAWRDSSFDGYTF.

The V gene is TRBV5-1, the J gene TRBJ2-1; 10 nucleotides line up with TRBD2. V dropped 0 bases and J dropped 10; count of bases not matched to a gene: 7. The CDR3 covers 15 residues. The V gene's germline CDR1 is SGHRS and CDR2 YFSETQ. The CDR3 reads CASSLGGLAGEEQFF. DNA for the CDR3: TGCGCCAGCAGCTTGGGTGGGCTAGCGGGAGAGGAGCAGTTCTTC.